Presented here are 3 T cell receptor beta chains from one specimen sequenced in a study of OX40 agonist ivuxolimab in advanced cancers. Method: immunoSEQ multiplex PCR; TCRdb's copy keeps in-frame clones and lacks some. The sample consists of about 22,000 clones, roughly 80% of them appearing once. Sequences were derived from CD4+ or CD8+ T cells sorted from blood, sampled in a trial of the OX40 agonist ivuxolimab. Every receptor here comes from an adult with an advanced solid tumor such as melanoma, head and neck, liver or kidney cancer.

The CDR3 region is CASSLLDLNTEAFF. For the CDR3, the DNA is TGCGCCAGCAGCTTGCTAGACCTGAACACTGAAGCTTTCTTT. The V gene is TRBV5-1, the J gene TRBJ1-1; D gene uncertain. The CDR3 consists of 14 residues. The V end lost 1 base, the J end lost 0 bases, and 7 bases lay between the germline ends. Germline loops: CDR1 SGHRS, CDR2 YFSETQ.

This clone has more than one count but fewer than ten. The chain uses TRBV27 and TRBJ1-2, with 8 bases fitting TRBD1. The V gene end was trimmed by 2 bases and the J gene end by 8 bases; junction bases not matched to a gene: 4. Germline loops: CDR1 MNHEY, CDR2 SMNVEV (reference sequence). The CDR3 contains 13 residues. CDR3 loop: CASSLGQGRGYTF. CDR3 nucleotides: TGTGCCAGCAGTTTAGGACAGGGACGCGGCTACACCTTC.

This chain uses TRBV5-6 with TRBJ2-2; D is perhaps TRBD2 (6 bases). The CDR3 has 15 amino acids. Germline CDR1 and CDR2: SGHDT and YYEEEE. V lost 0 bases and J lost 5, with 11 bases in between. The CDR3 DNA reads as TGTGCCAGCAGCTTGGGACTCGGAGGGACCGGGGAGCTGTTTTTT. Translation gives CASSLGLGGTGELFF.